This entry is about one T cell receptor (beta chain). This clone has only a few counts. Its recognized antigen is unknown. Qualities for individual bases were not recorded, and no much larger clone is one base off. Receptors were amplified or captured by the immunoSEQ multiplex PCR assay. Qiagen DNeasy or QIAamp micro DNA kits were used to isolate DNA, and the Adaptive Biotechnology human TCRB sequencing kit was used to sequence TCRB. An Illumina MiSeq was used to sequence the TCRB libraries. In the paper's pipeline: The kit provider's software was used to analyze TCRB sequence data, and Fisher's exact test was applied to assess tumor enrichment of clonotype templates. As stored in TCRdb, this immuneACCESS dataset retains in-frame rearrangements with V and J assigned. A fraction of the clones does not appear; measured against another copy, unresolved V genes explain less than half of the discrepancy, and the remainder lacks a known reason. V, J and clone size are those of that table, while D and trimming were read from the DNA. Recorded for this sample are about 10,000 clones; about 62% of them occurred a single time. 15% of the sample is in the top ten clones.

This entry comes from a study of CD4 T cells in lung cancer (dated by TCRdb to the late 2010s). Regarding the complete study: In the study, blood T cells from NSCLC patients were screened for responses to candidate mutation-encoded neoepitopes, and neoantigen-specific CD4+ T-cell clones and TCRs were isolated. The frequency of neoantigen-specific clonotypes in tumor resections, non-adjacent lung and cultured T-cell products was tracked by TCRB deep sequencing. Before blood donation, patients had received treatments including platinum chemotherapy, and some received nivolumab or pembrolizumab. Tumor and non-adjacent lung tissue were obtained from several patients undergoing curative-intent resections for stage I-III non-small cell lung cancer. Aged 60 to 69 when blood was donated, the resected patients, most of whom were former smokers, had either lung adenocarcinoma or squamous cell carcinoma. The paper's findings and limits, for the study overall: Some responses derived from blood might reflect in vitro priming of naive T cells or cross-reactivity instead of memory responses to the cancer.

CDR3 length: 15 amino acids, cysteine to phenylalanine. The sequence is cut down to CDR3 DNA, 45 bases in frame from base 1. V sheds 0 bases and J sheds 1 base, leaving 6 bases between their ends. The germline V gene provides CDR1 MNHEY and CDR2 SVGAGI. Non-adjacent lung tissue was collected from the same resection as far from the malignant lesion as possible, at a distance of at least 3 cm. This chain is built from TRBV6-5 and TRBJ2-2; the D segment could be TRBD1, given 5 matching bases. Sequenced sample: normal lung tissue taken away from the tumor. The sequence derives from a man in his 60s with non-small cell lung cancer. The bases read TGTGCCAGCAGTTACTCCAGGGTGAACACCGGGGAGCTGTTTTTT. Protein translation: CASSYSRVNTGELFF.